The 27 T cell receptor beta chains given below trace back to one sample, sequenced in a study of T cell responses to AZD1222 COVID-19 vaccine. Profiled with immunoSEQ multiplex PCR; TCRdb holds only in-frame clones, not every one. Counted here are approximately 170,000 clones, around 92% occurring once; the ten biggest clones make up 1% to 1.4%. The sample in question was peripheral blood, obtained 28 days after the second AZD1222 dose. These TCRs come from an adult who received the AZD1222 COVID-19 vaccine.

CDR3 in DNA: TGTGCCAGCAGCCACCGGGATTCGGATTCACCCCTCCACTTT. It encodes CASSHRDSDSPLHF. The chain has TRBV3-1 (or the pseudogene TRBV3-2) and TRBJ1-6; no firm D call. CDR1 is LGHDT, CDR2 YNNKEL, per germline (reference sequence). This CDR3 region has 14 residues. V shed 3 bases and J shed 8 bases, with 11 bases lying between them.

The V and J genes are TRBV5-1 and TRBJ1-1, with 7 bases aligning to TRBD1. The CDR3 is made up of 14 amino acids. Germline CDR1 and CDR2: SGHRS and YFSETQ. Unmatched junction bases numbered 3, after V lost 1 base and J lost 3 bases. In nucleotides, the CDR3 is TGCGCCAGCAGCTTGACAGGGGAGTACACTGAAGCTTTCTTT. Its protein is CASSLTGEYTEAFF. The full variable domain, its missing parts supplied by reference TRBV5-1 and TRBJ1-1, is KAGVTQTPRYLIKTRGQQVTLSCSPISGHRSVSWYQQTPGQGLQFLFEYFSETQRNKGNFPGRFSGRQFSNSRSEMNVSTLELGDSALYLCASSLTGEYTEAFFGQGTRLTVV.

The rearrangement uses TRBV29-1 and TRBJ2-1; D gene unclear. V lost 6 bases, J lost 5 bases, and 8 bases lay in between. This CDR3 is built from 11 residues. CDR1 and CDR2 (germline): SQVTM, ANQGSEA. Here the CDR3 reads CSVVGDNEQFF. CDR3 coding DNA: TGCAGCGTCGTGGGTGACAATGAGCAGTTCTTC.

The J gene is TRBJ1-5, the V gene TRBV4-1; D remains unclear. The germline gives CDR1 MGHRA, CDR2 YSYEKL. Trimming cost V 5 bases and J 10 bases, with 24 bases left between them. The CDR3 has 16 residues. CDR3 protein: CASSVNADSAISPQHF. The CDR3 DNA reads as TGCGCCAGCAGCGTAAACGCTGACTCGGCAATCAGCCCCCAGCATTTT.

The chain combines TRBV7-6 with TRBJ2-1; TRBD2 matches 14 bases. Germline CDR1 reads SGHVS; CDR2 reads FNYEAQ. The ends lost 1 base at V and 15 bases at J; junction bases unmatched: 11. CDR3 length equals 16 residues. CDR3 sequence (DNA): TGTGCCAGCAGCTTAGGACGACTAGCGGGGGGGGTAGGCCCGTTCTTC. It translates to CASSLGRLAGGVGPFF.

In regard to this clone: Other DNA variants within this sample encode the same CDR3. As DNA, the CDR3 is TGTGCCAGCAGCCCCACGGGGACAGTTAACTATGGCTACACCTTC. This codes for CASSPTGTVNYGYTF. This chain uses TRBV5-4 with TRBJ1-2; 7 bases fit TRBD1. Germline CDR1 and CDR2: SGHNT and YYREEE (reference sequence). V lost 4 bases to trimming and J lost 1 base; unmatched junction nucleotides: 7. There are 15 residues in the CDR3.

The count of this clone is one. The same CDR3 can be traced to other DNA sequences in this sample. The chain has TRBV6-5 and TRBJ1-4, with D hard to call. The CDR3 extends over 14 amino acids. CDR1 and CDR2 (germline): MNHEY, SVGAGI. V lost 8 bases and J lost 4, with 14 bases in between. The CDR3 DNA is TGTGCCAGCGCTAGCGGGCGGTTTAATGAAAAACTGTTTTTT. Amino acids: CASASGRFNEKLFF.

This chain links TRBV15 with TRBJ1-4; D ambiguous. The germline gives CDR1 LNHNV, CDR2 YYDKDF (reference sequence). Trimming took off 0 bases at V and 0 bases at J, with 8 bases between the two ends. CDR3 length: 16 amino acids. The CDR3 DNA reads TGTGCCACCAGCAGAGATGGCGGTGCAACTAATGAAAAACTGTTTTTT. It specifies CATSRDGGATNEKLFF.

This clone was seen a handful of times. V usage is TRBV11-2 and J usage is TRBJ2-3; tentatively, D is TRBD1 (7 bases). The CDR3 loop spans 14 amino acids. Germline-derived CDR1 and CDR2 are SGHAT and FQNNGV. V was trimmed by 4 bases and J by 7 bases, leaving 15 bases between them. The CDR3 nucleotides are TGTGCCAGCAGCTCGTGGCGGGACAGCAATACGCAGTATTTT. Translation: CASSSWRDSNTQYF.

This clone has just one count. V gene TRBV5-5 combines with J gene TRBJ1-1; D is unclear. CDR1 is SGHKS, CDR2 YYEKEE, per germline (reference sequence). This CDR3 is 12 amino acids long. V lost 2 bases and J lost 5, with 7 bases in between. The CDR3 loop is CASSFTGTEAFF. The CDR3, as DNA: TGTGCCAGCAGCTTTACGGGGACTGAAGCTTTCTTT.

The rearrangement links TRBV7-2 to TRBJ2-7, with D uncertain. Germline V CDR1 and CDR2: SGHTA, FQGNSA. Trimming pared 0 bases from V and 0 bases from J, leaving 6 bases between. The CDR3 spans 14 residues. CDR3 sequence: CASSLAAASYEQYF. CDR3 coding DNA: TGTGCCAGCAGCTTAGCTGCAGCCTCCTACGAGCAGTACTTC. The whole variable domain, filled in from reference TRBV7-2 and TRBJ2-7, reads GAGVSQSPSNKVTEKGKDVELRCDPISGHTALYWYRQSLGQGLEFLIYFQGNSAPDKSGLPSDRFSAERTGGSVSTLTIQRTQQEDSAVYLCASSLAAASYEQYFGPGTRLTVT.

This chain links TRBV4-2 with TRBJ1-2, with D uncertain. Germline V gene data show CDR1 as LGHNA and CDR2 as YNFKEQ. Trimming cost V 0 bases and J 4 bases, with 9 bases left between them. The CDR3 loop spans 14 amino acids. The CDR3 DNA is TGTGCCAGCAGCCAAGATAGAGCCGGCTATGGCTACACCTTC. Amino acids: CASSQDRAGYGYTF.

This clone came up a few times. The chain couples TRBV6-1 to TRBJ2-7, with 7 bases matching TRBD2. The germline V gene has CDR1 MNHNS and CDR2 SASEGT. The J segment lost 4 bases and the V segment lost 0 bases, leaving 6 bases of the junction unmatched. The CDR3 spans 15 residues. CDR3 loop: CASSEAPGGYYEQYF. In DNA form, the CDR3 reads TGTGCCAGCAGTGAAGCCCCCGGGGGGTATTACGAGCAGTACTTC.

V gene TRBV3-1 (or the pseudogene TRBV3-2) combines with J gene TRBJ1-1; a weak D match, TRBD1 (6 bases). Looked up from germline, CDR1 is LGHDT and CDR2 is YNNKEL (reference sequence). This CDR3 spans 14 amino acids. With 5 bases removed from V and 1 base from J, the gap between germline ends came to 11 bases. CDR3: CASSSMTGNTEAFF. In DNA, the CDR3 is TGTGCCAGCAGCTCAATGACAGGGAACACTGAAGCTTTCTTT.

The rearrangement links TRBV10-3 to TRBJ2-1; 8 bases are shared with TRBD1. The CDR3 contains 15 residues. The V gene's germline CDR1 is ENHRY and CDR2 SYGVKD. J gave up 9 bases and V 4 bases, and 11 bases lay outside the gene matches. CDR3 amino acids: CAISGQGAGVGEQFF. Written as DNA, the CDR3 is TGTGCCATCAGTGGTCAGGGGGCCGGGGTTGGTGAGCAGTTCTTC.

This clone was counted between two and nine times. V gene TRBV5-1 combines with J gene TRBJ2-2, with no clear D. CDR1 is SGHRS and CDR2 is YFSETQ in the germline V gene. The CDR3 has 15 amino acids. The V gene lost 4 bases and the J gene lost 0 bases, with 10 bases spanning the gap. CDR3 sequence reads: CASSLIQPNTGELFF. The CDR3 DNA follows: TGCGCCAGCAGCCTTATCCAACCGAACACCGGGGAGCTGTTTTTT.

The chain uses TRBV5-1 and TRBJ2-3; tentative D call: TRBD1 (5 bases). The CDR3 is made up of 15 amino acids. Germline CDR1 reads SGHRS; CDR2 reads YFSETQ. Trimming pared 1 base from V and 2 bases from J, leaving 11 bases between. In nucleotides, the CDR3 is TGCGCCAGCAGCTTGAAAGGACAAGTCACAGATACGCAGTATTTT. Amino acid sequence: CASSLKGQVTDTQYF.

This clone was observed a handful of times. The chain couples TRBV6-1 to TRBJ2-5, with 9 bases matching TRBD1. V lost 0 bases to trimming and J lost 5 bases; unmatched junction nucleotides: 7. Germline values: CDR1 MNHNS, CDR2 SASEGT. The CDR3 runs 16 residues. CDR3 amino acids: CASSEAEGQGGETQYF. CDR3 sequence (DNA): TGTGCCAGCAGTGAAGCGGAGGGACAGGGAGGGGAGACCCAGTACTTC.

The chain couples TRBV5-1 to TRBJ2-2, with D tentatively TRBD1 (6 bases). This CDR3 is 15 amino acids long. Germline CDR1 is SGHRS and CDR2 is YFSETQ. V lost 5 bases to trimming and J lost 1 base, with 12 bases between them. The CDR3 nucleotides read TGCGCCAGCAGGTCCACAGGGTTGAACACCGGGGAGCTGTTTTTT. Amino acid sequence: CASRSTGLNTGELFF.

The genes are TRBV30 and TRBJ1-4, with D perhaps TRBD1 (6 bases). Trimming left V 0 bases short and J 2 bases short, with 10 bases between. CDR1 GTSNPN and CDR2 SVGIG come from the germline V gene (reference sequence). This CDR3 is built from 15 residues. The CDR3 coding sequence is TGTGCCTGGAGTGTCGACACAGGGACTAATGAAAAACTGTTTTTT. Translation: CAWSVDTGTNEKLFF.

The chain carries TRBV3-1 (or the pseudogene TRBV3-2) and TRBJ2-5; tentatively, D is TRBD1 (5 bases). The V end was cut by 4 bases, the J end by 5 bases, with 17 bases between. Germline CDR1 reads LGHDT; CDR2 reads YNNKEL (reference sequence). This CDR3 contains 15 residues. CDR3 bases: TGTGCCAGCAGCCCCGACGTACAGGCCACCGAGACCCAGTACTTC. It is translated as CASSPDVQATETQYF.

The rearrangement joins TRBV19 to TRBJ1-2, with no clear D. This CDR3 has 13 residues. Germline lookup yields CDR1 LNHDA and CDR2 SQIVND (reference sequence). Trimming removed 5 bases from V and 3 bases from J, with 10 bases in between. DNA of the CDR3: TGTGCCAGTAGTCAACGTGGAGACTATGGCTACACCTTC. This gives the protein CASSQRGDYGYTF.

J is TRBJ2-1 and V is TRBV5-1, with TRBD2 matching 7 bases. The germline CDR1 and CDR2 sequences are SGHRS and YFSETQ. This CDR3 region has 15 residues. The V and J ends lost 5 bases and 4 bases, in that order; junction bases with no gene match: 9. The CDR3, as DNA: TGCGCCAGCAGGGAGACGGGACTACTTTACAATGAGCAGTTCTTC. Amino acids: CASRETGLLYNEQFF. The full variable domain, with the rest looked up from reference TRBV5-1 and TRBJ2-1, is KAGVTQTPRYLIKTRGQQVTLSCSPISGHRSVSWYQQTPGQGLQFLFEYFSETQRNKGNFPGRFSGRQFSNSRSEMNVSTLELGDSALYLCASRETGLLYNEQFFGPGTRLTVL.

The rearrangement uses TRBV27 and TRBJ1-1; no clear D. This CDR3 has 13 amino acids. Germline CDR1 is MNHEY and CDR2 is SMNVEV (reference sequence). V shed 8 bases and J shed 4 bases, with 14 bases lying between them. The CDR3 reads CASREVSGTEAFF. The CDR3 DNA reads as TGTGCCAGCCGGGAGGTTTCTGGCACTGAAGCTTTCTTT.

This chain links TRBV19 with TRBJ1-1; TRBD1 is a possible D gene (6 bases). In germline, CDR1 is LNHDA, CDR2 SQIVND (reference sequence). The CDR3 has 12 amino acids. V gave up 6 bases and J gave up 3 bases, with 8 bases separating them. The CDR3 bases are TGTGCCAGTAGCAACAGGGACACTGAAGCTTTCTTT. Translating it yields CASSNRDTEAFF.

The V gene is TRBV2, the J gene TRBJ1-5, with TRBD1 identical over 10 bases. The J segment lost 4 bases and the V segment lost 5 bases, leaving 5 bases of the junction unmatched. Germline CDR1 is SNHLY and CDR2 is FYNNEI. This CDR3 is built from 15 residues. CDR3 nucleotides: TGTGCCAGCAGTTACTTGGACAGGGGGAATCAGCCCCAGCATTTT. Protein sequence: CASSYLDRGNQPQHF.

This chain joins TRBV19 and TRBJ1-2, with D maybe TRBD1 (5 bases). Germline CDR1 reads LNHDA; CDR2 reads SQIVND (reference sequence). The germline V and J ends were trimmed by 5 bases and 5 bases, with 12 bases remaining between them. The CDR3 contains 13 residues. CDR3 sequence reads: CASSLQVAYGYTF. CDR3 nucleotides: TGTGCCAGTAGTTTACAGGTCGCGTATGGCTACACCTTC.